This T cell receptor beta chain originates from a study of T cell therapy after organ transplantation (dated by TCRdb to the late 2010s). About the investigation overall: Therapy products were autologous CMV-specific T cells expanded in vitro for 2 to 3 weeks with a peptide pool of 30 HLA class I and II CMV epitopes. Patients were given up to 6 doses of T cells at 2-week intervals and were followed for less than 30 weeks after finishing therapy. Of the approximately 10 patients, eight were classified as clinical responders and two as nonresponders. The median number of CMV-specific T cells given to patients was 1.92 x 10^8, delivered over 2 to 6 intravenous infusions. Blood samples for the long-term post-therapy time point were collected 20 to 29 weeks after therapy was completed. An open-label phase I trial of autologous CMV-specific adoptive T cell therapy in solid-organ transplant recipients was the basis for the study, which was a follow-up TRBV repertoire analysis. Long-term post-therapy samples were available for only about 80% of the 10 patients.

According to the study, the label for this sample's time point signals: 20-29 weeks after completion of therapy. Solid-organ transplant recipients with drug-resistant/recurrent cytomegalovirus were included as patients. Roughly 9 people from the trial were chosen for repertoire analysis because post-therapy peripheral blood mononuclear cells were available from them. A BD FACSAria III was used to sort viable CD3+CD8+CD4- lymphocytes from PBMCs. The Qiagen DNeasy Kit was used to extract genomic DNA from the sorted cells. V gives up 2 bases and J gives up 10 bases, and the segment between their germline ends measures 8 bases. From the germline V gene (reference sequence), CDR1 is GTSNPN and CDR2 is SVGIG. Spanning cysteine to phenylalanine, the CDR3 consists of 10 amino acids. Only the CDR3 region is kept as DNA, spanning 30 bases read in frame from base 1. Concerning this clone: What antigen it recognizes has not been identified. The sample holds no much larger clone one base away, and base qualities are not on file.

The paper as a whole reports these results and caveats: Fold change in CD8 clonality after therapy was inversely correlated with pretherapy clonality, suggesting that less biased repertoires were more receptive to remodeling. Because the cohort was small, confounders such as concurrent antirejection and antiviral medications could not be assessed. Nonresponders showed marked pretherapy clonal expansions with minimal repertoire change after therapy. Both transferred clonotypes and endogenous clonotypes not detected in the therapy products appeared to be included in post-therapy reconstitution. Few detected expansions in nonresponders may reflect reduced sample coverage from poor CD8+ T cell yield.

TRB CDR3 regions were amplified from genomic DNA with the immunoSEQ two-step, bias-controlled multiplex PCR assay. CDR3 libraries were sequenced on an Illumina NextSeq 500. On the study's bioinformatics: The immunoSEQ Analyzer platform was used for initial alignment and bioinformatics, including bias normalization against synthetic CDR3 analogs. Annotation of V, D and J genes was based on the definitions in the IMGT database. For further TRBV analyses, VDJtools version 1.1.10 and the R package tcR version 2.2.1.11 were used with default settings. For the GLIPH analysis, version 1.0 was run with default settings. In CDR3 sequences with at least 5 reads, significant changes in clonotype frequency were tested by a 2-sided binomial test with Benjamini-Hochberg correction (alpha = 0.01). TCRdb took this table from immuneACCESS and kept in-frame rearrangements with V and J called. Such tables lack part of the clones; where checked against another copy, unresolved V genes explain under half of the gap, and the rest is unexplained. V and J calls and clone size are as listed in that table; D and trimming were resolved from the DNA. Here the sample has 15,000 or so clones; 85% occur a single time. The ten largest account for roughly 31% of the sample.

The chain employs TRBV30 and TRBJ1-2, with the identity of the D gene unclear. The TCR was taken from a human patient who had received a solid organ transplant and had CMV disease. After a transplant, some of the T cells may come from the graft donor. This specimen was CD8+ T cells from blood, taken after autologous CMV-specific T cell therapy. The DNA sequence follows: TGTGCCTGGAGTCCCCCGGACTACACCTTC. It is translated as CAWSPPDYTF.